This T cell receptor (beta chain) was captured in a study of blood T cell repertoires in COVID-19. Across the whole study: Samples came from the United States, Italy and Spain, spanning acute and convalescent COVID-19.

This clone was recorded once. Enrolment of Seattle patients took place during active infection, and they were followed longitudinally. In the authors' workflow: Estimated nucleated cell counts came from reference gene primer amplification. Produced via immunoSEQ multiplex PCR; TCRdb's table is partial and in-frame only. V, J and clone size are taken as reported in that table, and D and trimming were inferred from the DNA itself. Among some 180,000 clones listed, about four fifths were seen once. There are 16 residues in the CDR3. With V trimmed by 4 bases and J by 8 bases, 8 bases remained unmatched. The germline V gene has CDR1 SGHRS and CDR2 YFSETQ.

Sequenced sample: peripheral blood. This clonotype originated in a woman older than 75 with COVID-19, enrolled during active disease. The chain couples TRBV5-1 to TRBJ2-1; 14 bases map to TRBD2. CDR3 sequence reads: CASSVFGTSGSYEQFF. For the CDR3, the DNA is TGCGCCAGCAGCGTATTCGGGACTAGCGGGAGCTATGAGCAGTTCTTC.